This TCR beta chain was recorded in a study of blood T cell repertoires in COVID-19. Overall study context: PBMCs, B-cell-depleted T cells, or T cells were the source of the cDNA or gDNA that made up the material.

Sequenced by immunoSEQ multiplex PCR; TCRdb stores in-frame clones only, minus some. Of about 370,000 clones in the sample, roughly nine tenths were seen once. Material for sequencing was peripheral blood. The sequence was obtained from a woman aged 25 to 39 with COVID-19, enrolled during active disease.

The CDR3 spells CASSVGSGTGDGYTF. CDR3 nucleotide sequence: TGTGCCAGCAGCGTAGGGTCAGGGACAGGGGATGGCTACACCTTC. The rearrangement uses TRBV9 and TRBJ1-2; TRBD1 matches at 10 bases. The CDR3 sequence is 15 residues long. Germline CDR1 and CDR2: SGDLS and YYNGEE. The V and J ends lost 0 bases and 6 bases, in that order; junction bases with no gene match: 5.